These 32 T cell receptor beta chains came from one sample sequenced in a study of T-cell memory formation after mild COVID-19. TCRdb recomputed calls from the 5' RACE reads with MiXCR, one row per CDR3 protein. The sample contains hundreds of thousands of distinct CDR3 sequences, 24% of which appear only once. The sample was PBMCs or a T cell subset sorted from them (not recorded which). These receptors all stem from an adult woman who had mild COVID-19 (a few samples of this study predate the infection). Cell type and time point are not known.

The chain joins TRBV5-1 to TRBJ1-1; D ambiguous. The CDR3 length is 15 residues. The germline V and J ends were trimmed by 5 bases and 1 base, with 15 bases remaining between them. CDR1 and CDR2 from the germline V gene are SGHRS and YFSETQ. In DNA, the CDR3 is TGCGCCAGCAGTCAAAATCCCAGGAGGAACACTGAAGCTTTCTTT. Amino acids: CASSQNPRRNTEAFF.

The sample holds a few counts of this clonotype. The chain links TRBV5-4 to TRBJ2-7; TRBD1 agrees at 9 bases. V trimming: 4 bases; J trimming: 3 bases; junction bases outside the gene matches: 8. Germline V gives CDR1 SGHNT, CDR2 YYREEE (reference sequence). The CDR3 has 15 residues. This CDR3 is CASSAPGQGYYEQYF. In nucleotides, the CDR3 is TGTGCCAGCAGCGCCCCTGGACAGGGGTACTACGAGCAGTACTTC.

This chain uses TRBV24-1 with TRBJ2-1; 9 bases are shared with TRBD1. The CDR3 has 17 residues. V shed 5 bases and J 2 bases; nucleotides not matched to a gene: 9. CDR1 is KGHDR and CDR2 is SFDVKD in the germline V gene. CDR3 nucleotide sequence: TGTGCCACCAGTGCCACGGGGACAGGGCTGCCCTACAATGAGCAGTTCTTC. Its protein is CATSATGTGLPYNEQFF.

This clonotype has more than one count but fewer than ten. The rearrangement uses TRBV3-1 and TRBJ1-1; TRBD1 matches 9 bases. Germline assignment: CDR1 LGHDT and CDR2 YNNKEL (reference sequence). V shed 9 bases, J shed 2 bases, and the junction held 4 bases outside the gene matches. The CDR3 consists of 13 residues. CDR3 amino acids: CASNRGRNTEAFF. The CDR3, as DNA: TGTGCCAGTAACAGGGGGCGAAACACTGAAGCTTTCTTT.

This clonotype was detected many times. V gene TRBV5-1 combines with J gene TRBJ2-7; 10 positions agree with TRBD1. In germline, CDR1 is SGHRS, CDR2 YFSETQ. This CDR3 contains 15 residues. The ends lost 4 bases at V and 5 bases at J; junction bases unmatched: 9. CDR3 protein: CASSTTGGREDEQYF. The CDR3 DNA is TGCGCCAGCAGCACGACAGGGGGCCGGGAGGACGAGCAGTACTTC.

J is TRBJ1-3 and V is TRBV7-8, with a possible D match to TRBD1 (5 bases). The CDR3 consists of 14 residues. V dropped 1 base and J dropped 9 bases, with 13 bases sitting between them. The germline V gene has CDR1 SGHVS and CDR2 FQNEAQ. CDR3 DNA sequence: TGTGCCAGCAGCTTAGGAGGGGAAAAGAGCACCATATATTTT. This gives the protein CASSLGGEKSTIYF.

The chain carries TRBV25-1 and TRBJ1-2; D not certain. V lost 3 bases and J lost 8, with 19 bases in between. Germline CDR1 MGHDK, CDR2 SYGVNS. This CDR3 is 15 amino acids long. Here the CDR3 reads CASSETRAPRRGYTF. The CDR3 bases are TGTGCCAGCAGTGAGACCCGGGCCCCAAGGAGAGGCTACACCTTC.

The CDR3 reads CASSLALAGDEKLFF. The CDR3 DNA sequence: TGTGCCAGCAGCTTGGCTTTGGCGGGGGATGAAAAACTGTTTTTT. The chain is built from TRBV7-9 and TRBJ1-4, with a possible D match to TRBD1 (5 bases). Per the germline V gene, CDR1 is SEHNR and CDR2 is FQNEAQ (reference sequence). The CDR3 covers 15 residues. V lost 3 bases, J lost 6 bases, and 14 bases lay in between.

V gene TRBV12-3 or TRBV12-4 combines with J gene TRBJ1-3; TRBD1 matches 7 bases. After removal of 5 bases from V and 4 bases from J, the junction contained 5 bases not matched to a gene. The CDR3 length is 14 residues. CDR3 in DNA: TGTGCCAGCAGTCTTACACAGGGGGGAAACACCATATATTTT. Amino acids: CASSLTQGGNTIYF.

This clonotype was counted only a few times. The chain uses TRBV14 and TRBJ2-4, with D possibly TRBD1 on 6 matching bases. V was shortened by 5 bases and J by 9 bases, with 23 bases between the two germline ends. The CDR3 runs to 16 residues. Germline CDR1 reads SGHDN; CDR2 reads FVKESK. CDR3 sequence: CASSETGTKVGGIQYF. CDR3 in DNA: TGTGCCAGCAGCGAAACCGGGACAAAAGTTGGGGGCATTCAGTACTTC.

This clonotype was found a few times. The chain combines TRBV19 with TRBJ1-1; D is perhaps TRBD1 (5 bases). Trimming removed 1 base at V and 8 bases at J, with 11 bases between. The CDR3 is 13 residues long. The germline gives CDR1 LNHDA, CDR2 SQIVND (reference sequence). CDR3 bases: TGTGCCAGTAGTATAGGGGGCGAAGGCGAAGCTTTCTTT. It yields the protein CASSIGGEGEAFF.

This chain links TRBV28 with TRBJ2-2; a possible D gene is TRBD1 (6 bases). The V gene lost 10 bases and the J gene lost 2 bases, with 11 bases spanning the gap. The CDR3 loop spans 13 amino acids. Germline assignment: CDR1 MDHEN and CDR2 SYDVKM. CDR3 coding DNA: TGTGCCATCAGGGGATCCAACACCGGGGAGCTGTTTTTT. This gives the protein CAIRGSNTGELFF. Full variable domain (rest looked up from reference TRBV28 and TRBJ2-2): DVKVTQSSRYLVKRTGEKVFLECVQDMDHENMFWYRQDPGLGLRLIYFSYDVKMKEKGDIPEGYSVSREKKERFSLILESASTNQTSMYLCAIRGSNTGELFFGEGSRLTVL.

The CDR3 region has the DNA TGTGCCAGCAGTTATGCATTGACAGGGGGCACCGGGGAGCTGTTTTTT. Protein sequence: CASSYALTGGTGELFF. The chain joins TRBV6-2 or TRBV6-3 to TRBJ2-2; 9 nucleotides agree with TRBD1. Losses at the gene ends were 3 bases for V and 4 bases for J; bases not matched to a gene: 6. The length of the CDR3 is 16 residues. Germline V CDR1 and CDR2: MNHEY, SVGEGT.

V is TRBV7-2 and J is TRBJ1-2; D is possibly TRBD1 (5 bases). Deletions cut 3 bases from V and 14 bases from J, with 13 bases between. CDR3 length equals 11 residues. In germline, CDR1 is SGHTA, CDR2 FQGNSA. For the CDR3, the DNA is TGTGCCAGCAGCTTCTCACAGGTGGCGACCTTC. The encoded protein is CASSFSQVATF.

A few counts support this clonotype. The CDR3 loop reads CASIWENTEAFF. DNA for the CDR3: TGTGCCAGCATCTGGGAAAACACTGAAGCTTTCTTT. This chain links TRBV6-5 with TRBJ1-1; D not resolved. Trimming stripped 7 bases from V and 2 bases from J, with 8 bases between. The CDR3 is 12 residues long. Germline lookup yields CDR1 MNHEY and CDR2 SVGAGI.

CDR3 DNA: TGTGCCAGCAGCTTAAATGACAGGCCGAGCTCTGGAAACACCATATATTTT. Protein: CASSLNDRPSSGNTIYF. The chain employs TRBV7-9 and TRBJ1-3, with a tentative D call TRBD1 (6 bases). V was trimmed by 2 bases and J by 0 bases, leaving 14 bases between them. This CDR3 has 17 residues. Germline assignment: CDR1 SEHNR and CDR2 FQNEAQ (reference sequence).

This chain links TRBV12-3 or TRBV12-4 with TRBJ1-1; 8 bases align to TRBD1. The CDR3 extends over 17 amino acids. V was pared by 7 bases and J by 4 bases, with 17 bases of the junction left unmatched. CDR3 sequence: CASTQGGRGPYGTEAFF. CDR3 DNA: TGTGCCAGCACCCAGGGAGGCAGGGGGCCCTACGGCACTGAAGCTTTCTTT.

The chain joins TRBV12-3 or TRBV12-4 to TRBJ2-2; the match to TRBD1 covers 10 bases. Trimming cost V 2 bases and J 5 bases; bases outside gene matches: 11. This CDR3 region has 18 residues. CDR3 residues: CASSLWGAGTGETGELFF. DNA for the CDR3: TGTGCCAGCAGTTTATGGGGTGCCGGGACAGGGGAAACCGGGGAGCTGTTTTTT.

This clonotype was detected ten times or more. The chain couples TRBV5-1 to TRBJ2-7, with D maybe TRBD2 (5 bases). Trimming took 4 bases from V and 2 from J, leaving 13 bases between them. The CDR3 totals 14 residues. Germline V gene data show CDR1 as SGHRS and CDR2 as YFSETQ. In DNA, the CDR3 is TGCGCCAGCAGCAACACGGGAAACCCCTACGAGCAGTACTTC. Encoded protein: CASSNTGNPYEQYF.

The rearrangement joins TRBV6-2 or TRBV6-3 to TRBJ2-7; D ambiguous. The CDR3 is 13 residues long. V lost 0 bases and J lost 5, with 8 bases in between. Germline V CDR1 and CDR2: MNHEY, SVGEGT. CDR3 sequence reads: CASSYSTGDEQYF. The DNA for the CDR3 is TGTGCCAGCAGTTACTCGACTGGCGACGAGCAGTACTTC.

This clonotype has just a few counts. This chain links TRBV12-3 or TRBV12-4 with TRBJ1-1; 7 positions agree with TRBD1. This CDR3 contains 14 residues. V was pared by 6 bases and J by 0 bases, with 4 bases of the junction left unmatched. The CDR3 sequence: CASRRGPVNTEAFF. CDR3 nucleotides: TGTGCCAGCAGGAGGGGGCCGGTGAACACTGAAGCTTTCTTT.

This clonotype was seen a handful of times. The chain combines TRBV15 with TRBJ2-7; 9 bases fit TRBD1. CDR3 length equals 16 residues. Looked up from germline, CDR1 is LNHNV and CDR2 is YYDKDF (reference sequence). Trimming cost V 1 base and J 4 bases; bases outside gene matches: 8. Here the CDR3 DNA reads TGTGCCACCAGCAGAGGGTCCGGGACAGGGTTTTACGAGCAGTACTTC. This encodes CATSRGSGTGFYEQYF.

This clonotype was seen only a few times. The chain employs TRBV9 and TRBJ2-5; D possibly corresponds to TRBD1 (5 bases). CDR3 length equals 17 residues. V was pared by 1 base and J by 1 base, with 17 bases between. Germline V CDR1 and CDR2: SGDLS, YYNGEE. DNA of the CDR3: TGTGCCAGCAGCGTACAGGGTCGACAGTTCCCCCAAGAGACCCAGTACTTC. As protein: CASSVQGRQFPQETQYF. The whole variable domain, filled in from reference TRBV9 and TRBJ2-5, reads DSGVTQTPKHLITATGQRVTLRCSPRSGDLSVYWYQQSLDQGLQFLIQYYNGEERAKGNILERFSAQQFPDLHSELNLSSLELGDSALYFCASSVQGRQFPQETQYFGPGTRLLVL.

In its sample, this clonotype was seen a few times. V gene TRBV25-1 combines with J gene TRBJ1-1, with 8 bases fitting TRBD1. Germline CDR1 and CDR2: MGHDK and SYGVNS. V was pared by 6 bases and J by 5 bases, with 5 bases of the junction left unmatched. This CDR3 spans 13 amino acids. The CDR3 spells CASRGRGRTEAFF. The CDR3 region has the DNA TGTGCCAGCAGGGGCAGGGGGCGGACTGAAGCTTTCTTT.

Details on this clonotype: One end of the junction fails to match germline, which may point to a read error. The genes are TRBV11-2 and TRBJ2-1; 10 nucleotides match TRBD2. CDR1 and CDR2 (germline): SGHAT, FQNNGV. The CDR3 covers 16 residues. CDR3 nucleotides: TGTGACAGCAGCCTCCTGCGACTAGCGGGTTACAATGAGCAGTTCTTC. This encodes CDSSLLRLAGYNEQFF.

This chain uses TRBV7-3 with TRBJ2-2; no definite D call. Germline lookup yields CDR1 SGHTA and CDR2 FQGTGA. Trimming stripped 3 bases from V and 6 bases from J, with 5 bases between. The CDR3 extends over 12 amino acids. The CDR3 loop reads CASSFTPGELFF. CDR3 in DNA: TGTGCCAGCAGCTTTACACCCGGGGAGCTGTTTTTT.

This clonotype showed up many times. The rearrangement joins TRBV4-2 to TRBJ2-3, with 14 bases lining up with TRBD2. This CDR3 has 16 amino acids. Germline loops: CDR1 LGHNA, CDR2 YNFKEQ. J gave up 1 base and V 3 bases, and 0 bases lay outside the gene matches. CDR3 in DNA: TGTGCCAGCAGCCAGGGACTAGCGGGAGGCACAGATACGCAGTATTTT. Amino acids: CASSQGLAGGTDTQYF.

This clonotype was seen a handful of times. The chain carries TRBV27 and TRBJ1-2; 7 bases are a match to TRBD1. V shed 4 bases, J shed 8 bases, and the junction held 4 bases outside the gene matches. Germline-derived CDR1 and CDR2 are MNHEY and SMNVEV (reference sequence). This CDR3 spans 12 amino acids. CDR3 in amino acids: CASSSTGKGYTF. The CDR3 nucleotides read TGTGCCAGCAGTTCGACAGGGAAAGGCTACACCTTC.

This clonotype appeared many times. This chain connects TRBV5-1 to TRBJ1-4; a possible D gene is TRBD1 (5 bases). This CDR3 has 12 amino acids. The V end was cut by 5 bases, the J end by 6 bases, with 8 bases between. Looked up from germline, CDR1 is SGHRS and CDR2 is YFSETQ. This CDR3 reads CASRDIDEKLFF. The CDR3 region has the DNA TGCGCCAGCAGGGACATCGATGAAAAACTGTTTTTT.

A few counts support this clonotype. V gene TRBV24-1 combines with J gene TRBJ2-5; 7 bases fit TRBD1. Germline CDR1 is KGHDR and CDR2 is SFDVKD. The length of the CDR3 is 15 residues. Trimming took 0 bases from V and 6 from J; bases not matched to a gene: 6. CDR3: CATSDLQGGKKTQYF. In nucleotides, the CDR3 is TGTGCCACCAGTGATTTGCAAGGGGGCAAAAAGACCCAGTACTTC.

The chain uses TRBV6-5 and TRBJ1-6; D perhaps matches TRBD1 (5 bases). The CDR3 runs to 14 residues. Per the germline V gene, CDR1 is MNHEY and CDR2 is SVGAGI. The V gene lost 6 bases and the J gene lost 14 bases, with 20 bases spanning the gap. The CDR3 loop is CASSYGGTAQTLHF. CDR3 nucleotides: TGTGCCAGCAGCTACGGTGGGACGGCTCAAACCCTCCACTTT.

This clonotype turned up a few times. The rearrangement joins TRBV18 to TRBJ2-1; TRBD1 aligns across 7 bases. The CDR3 extends over 16 amino acids. The V gene end was trimmed by 6 bases and the J gene end by 0 bases; junction bases not matched to a gene: 8. Germline lookup yields CDR1 KGHSH and CDR2 LQKENI. This chain's CDR3 is CASSRRDSSSYNEQFF. CDR3 nucleotides: TGTGCCAGCTCGCGTAGGGACAGTAGCTCCTACAATGAGCAGTTCTTC.